The 7 T cell receptor beta chains below come from one sample, sequenced in a study of T-cell reconstitution after alpha-beta-depleted transplantation in children (dated by TCRdb to 2016 to 2017). Taken with the paper, the label for treatment or condition translates to: allogeneic hematopoietic cell transplantation with graft depleted of TCRalphabeta T cells and CD19 B cells. The library was built by means of PCR. The listed sequencing device is Illumina HiSeq 2500. Molecular barcoding was employed in the preparation of TCR libraries, with unique molecular identifiers being used to normalize TCRbeta repertoire quantification. TCRdb itself trimmed the public reads at Q25 with fastp, ran MiXCR and retained productive beta chains. Here each entry gathers all rows of one CDR3 protein and keeps the most common genes and DNA. The sample includes 780,000 or so distinct CDR3 sequences, with around 15% observed a single time. Together, the top ten hold roughly 4.8% of the sample.

The specimen was PBMCs, mostly from graft donor cells, collected 360 days after TCRalphabeta/CD19-depleted stem cell transplant. These receptors were taken from a male patient younger than 18 who had a stem cell transplant for acute lymphoblastic leukemia, so the T cells may come from the graft donor.

This clonotype turned up a few times. The chain is built from TRBV28 and TRBJ2-7; D perhaps matches TRBD2 (5 bases). This CDR3 has 15 residues. Germline values: CDR1 MDHEN, CDR2 SYDVKM. Trimming stripped 2 bases from V and 0 bases from J, with 11 bases between. CDR3 DNA: TGTGCCAGCAGTTTAAGCGGTGTCGGCTCCTACGAGCAGTACTTC. Translated, it gives CASSLSGVGSYEQYF.

This clonotype was detected many times. This chain uses TRBV21-1 with TRBJ2-3. TRBV21-1 is given as a pseudogene. This CDR3 is 16 amino acids long. The CDR3 nucleotides read TGTGCCAGCAGCAATCGATTGGTGAAAAAAACGGATACGCAGTATTTT. It translates to CASSNRLVKKTDTQYF.

The rearrangement joins TRBV20-1 to TRBJ2-1; D call uncertain. V lost 5 bases and J 8 bases, leaving 19 bases between the germline ends. CDR3 length: 14 amino acids. Per germline, CDR1 DFQATT and CDR2 SNEGSKA (reference sequence). For the CDR3, the DNA is TGCAGTGCTCTTGCCCTACGGCCATTGGATGAGCAGTTCTTC. Protein sequence: CSALALRPLDEQFF.

V gene TRBV11-2 combines with J gene TRBJ1-6; D ambiguous. This CDR3 contains 14 residues. Trimming took off 5 bases at V and 5 bases at J, with 10 bases between the two ends. The germline V gene has CDR1 SGHAT and CDR2 FQNNGV. Here the CDR3 reads CASSLRLDNSPLHF. The CDR3 DNA follows: TGTGCCAGCAGCCTTCGACTCGATAATTCACCCCTCCACTTT. The whole variable domain, remainder taken from reference TRBV11-2 and TRBJ1-6, is EAGVAQSPRYKIIEKRQSVAFWCNPISGHATLYWYQQILGQGPKLLIQFQNNGVVDDSQLPKDRFSAERLKGVDSTLKIQPAKLEDSAVYLCASSLRLDNSPLHFGNGTRLTVT.

This clonotype was detected a few times. J is TRBJ2-1 and V is TRBV30; TRBD1 is a possible D gene (5 bases). This CDR3 is built from 18 residues. CDR1 and CDR2 from the germline V gene are GTSNPN and SVGIG (reference sequence). V lost 0 bases to trimming and J lost 0 bases, with 18 bases between them. In DNA form, the CDR3 reads TGTGCCTGGAGTGTTCGCCAGGGTCGATGGATCTCCTACAATGAGCAGTTCTTC. Its protein is CAWSVRQGRWISYNEQFF.

This clonotype was seen a handful of times. The chain uses TRBV4-1 and TRBJ2-7; D perhaps matches TRBD2 (5 bases). The germline V gene encodes CDR1 MGHRA and CDR2 YSYEKL. There are 16 residues in the CDR3. V was shortened by 0 bases and J by 3 bases, with 15 bases between the two germline ends. This chain's CDR3 is CASSQDPLEGIYEQYF. The CDR3 DNA sequence: TGCGCCAGCAGCCAAGATCCTCTCGAGGGAATCTACGAGCAGTACTTC.

Only a few counts were recorded for this clonotype. The V and J genes are TRBV6-5 and TRBJ1-5; TRBD1 agrees at 8 bases. There are 18 residues in the CDR3. The V gene's germline CDR1 is MNHEY and CDR2 SVGAGI. V gave up 5 bases and J gave up 0 bases; unmatched junction bases: 12. In DNA form, the CDR3 reads TGTGCCAGCAGTCCTTGGACAGGGTCCCTATATAGCAATCAGCCCCAGCATTTT. Its translation: CASSPWTGSLYSNQPQHF.